By frequency in the sample, the clone carrying this T cell receptor beta chain is medium-sized. Antigen: not known. A much larger clone differs by one base, so this may be a read error. The final CDR3 position lacks the conserved phenylalanine or tryptophan, pointing to a likely read error. This entry is derived from a study of neurological immune-mediated disorders. Study results and caveats: HTLV-1-associated myelopathy ranked highest for TCR clonal expansion and multiple sclerosis lowest, beneath healthy controls. The absence of shared CDR3 amino acid sequences among expanded clones across subjects suggests private repertoires in all groups. As far as clinical or MRI features were concerned, none was associated with the multiple sclerosis repertoire cluster.

The cDNA was synthesized by means of template-switch 5'RACE, which was carried out with 10-nucleotide random UMIs. TCRdb processed the 5' RACE reads anew with MiXCR; each CDR3 protein has one entry. Among some 34,000 distinct CDR3 sequences listed, around 1.5% were seen once. The material sequenced was PBMCs. The receptor comes from a woman aged 30 to 39 with multiple sclerosis.

The CDR3: CASSKDWQDEQFC. The CDR3 DNA sequence: TGTGCCAGCAGTAAAGACTGGCAGGATGAGCAGTTCTGC. The chain carries TRBV12-3 or TRBV12-4 and TRBJ2-1; D is uncertain. The CDR3 spans 13 residues. The V and J ends lost 5 bases and 8 bases respectively, with 13 bases between them.